This record covers a single T cell receptor beta chain. Antigen specificity is unknown. This specimen comes from a study of OX40 agonist ivuxolimab in advanced cancers. The wider study: As their treatment, patients were administered ivuxolimab, an agonistic anti-OX40 (CD134) antibody. Study-wide results and caveats: The authors did not determine the antigen specificity of the expanded peripheral T cells.

Germline CDR1 reads SGHVS; CDR2 reads FNYEAQ. CDR3 length equals 17 residues. Trimming took 0 bases from V and 2 from J; bases not matched to a gene: 5. Repertoires were generated with immunoSEQ multiplex PCR, while TCRdb's copy carries only in-frame clones and drops some. The data hold tens of thousands of clones, with approximately 83% observed a single time. The sequence was obtained from an adult with an advanced solid tumor such as melanoma, head and neck, liver or kidney cancer. The sample here was CD4+ or CD8+ T cells sorted from blood, taken in a trial of the OX40 agonist ivuxolimab. The chain employs TRBV7-6 and TRBJ2-2; 8 nucleotides align to TRBD2. The CDR3 loop is CASSLAAGGANTGELFF. The CDR3 bases are TGTGCCAGCAGCTTAGCAGCCGGGGGGGCAAACACCGGGGAGCTGTTTTTT. The full variable domain, its missing parts supplied by reference TRBV7-6 and TRBJ2-2, is GAGVSQSPRYKVTKRGQDVALRCDPISGHVSLYWYRQALGQGPEFLTYFNYEAQQDKSGLPNDRFSAERPEGSISTLTIQRTEQRDSAMYRCASSLAAGGANTGELFFGEGSRLTVL.